The 6 T cell receptor beta chains given below trace back to one sample, sequenced in a study of T cell responses to AZD1222 COVID-19 vaccine. Profiled with immunoSEQ multiplex PCR; TCRdb holds only in-frame clones, not every one. The table records about 140,000 clones, approximately 91% of them present only once. The sequencing used peripheral blood, collected on day 0 of AZD1222 vaccination. The receptors derive from an adult in good health.

The chain uses TRBV6-2 or TRBV6-3 and TRBJ2-3; D unresolved. Trimming left V 2 bases short and J 9 bases short, with 9 bases between. Germline lookup yields CDR1 MNHEY and CDR2 SVGEGT. The CDR3 totals 12 residues. The CDR3 sequence: CASSYPEPTQYF. In DNA form, the CDR3 reads TGTGCCAGCAGTTACCCGGAACCGACGCAGTATTTT.

In this sample, this clone turned up a few times. This rearrangement joins TRBV6-6 to TRBJ1-6, with 9 positions matching TRBD1. This CDR3 has 15 residues. With 5 bases clipped from V and 7 bases from J, the junction kept 6 bases outside the gene matches. Germline V lookup: CDR1 MNHNY, CDR2 SVGAGI (reference sequence). The CDR3 bases are TGTGCCAGCAGTCCGGCCGGACAGGGGAATTCACCCCTCCACTTT. Its translation is CASSPAGQGNSPLHF.

This rearrangement joins TRBV2 to TRBJ1-4; D gene unclear. V was shortened by 6 bases and J by 3 bases, with 11 bases between the two germline ends. Germline CDR1 is SNHLY and CDR2 is FYNNEI. CDR3 length equals 14 residues. This chain's CDR3 is CASRLVSPNEKLFF. As DNA, the CDR3 is TGTGCCAGCAGACTTGTCTCCCCTAATGAAAAACTGTTTTTT.

The chain links TRBV9 to TRBJ1-1, with TRBD1 matching 10 bases. This CDR3 spans 14 amino acids. J gave up 2 bases and V 4 bases, and 2 bases lay outside the gene matches. Germline values: CDR1 SGDLS, CDR2 YYNGEE. CDR3 sequence: CASSRTGGNTEAFF. The DNA of the CDR3 is TGTGCCAGCAGCAGGACAGGGGGAAACACTGAAGCTTTCTTT.

The chain employs TRBV7-6 and TRBJ2-1; a possible D gene is TRBD1 (5 bases). The V gene's germline CDR1 is SGHVS and CDR2 FNYEAQ. V lost 3 bases to trimming and J lost 4 bases, with 10 bases between them. The CDR3 runs 14 residues. This CDR3 is CASSLLTEYNEQFF. CDR3 in DNA: TGTGCCAGCAGCTTGTTGACAGAGTACAATGAGCAGTTCTTC.

The chain carries TRBV2 and TRBJ1-1; 8 positions agree with TRBD1. The J segment lost 6 bases and the V segment lost 7 bases, leaving 10 bases of the junction unmatched. CDR3 size: 14 residues. From germline, CDR1 is SNHLY and CDR2 FYNNEI. CDR3 in DNA: TGTGCCAGCAACCAACAGGGGGGAAATGCTGAAGCTTTCTTT. Translating gives CASNQQGGNAEAFF.